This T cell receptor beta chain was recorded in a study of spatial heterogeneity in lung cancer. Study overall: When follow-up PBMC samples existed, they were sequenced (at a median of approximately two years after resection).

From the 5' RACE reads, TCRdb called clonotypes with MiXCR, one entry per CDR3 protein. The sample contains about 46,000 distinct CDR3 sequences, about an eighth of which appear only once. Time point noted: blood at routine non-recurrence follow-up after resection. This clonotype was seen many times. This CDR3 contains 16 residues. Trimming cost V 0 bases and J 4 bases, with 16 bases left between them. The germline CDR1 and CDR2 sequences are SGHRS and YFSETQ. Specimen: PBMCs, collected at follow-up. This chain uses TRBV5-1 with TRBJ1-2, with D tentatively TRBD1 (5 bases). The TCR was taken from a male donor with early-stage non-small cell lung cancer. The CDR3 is CASSLGQDGAFYGYTF. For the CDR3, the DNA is TGCGCCAGCAGCTTGGGGCAGGACGGGGCGTTCTATGGCTACACCTTC.